This is a list of T cell receptor beta chains from one sample in a study of T-cell memory formation after mild COVID-19. TCRdb re-called the 5' RACE reads through MiXCR, storing one row per CDR3 protein. The sample comprises approximately 290,000 distinct CDR3 sequences, around a sixth of which are singletons, and 22% rests with the top ten. Sequenced material: PBMCs or a T cell subset sorted from them (not recorded which). These receptors all come from a man in his late teens or twenties who had mild COVID-19 (a few samples of this study predate the infection). Cell type and time point are not known. Each CDR3 is given with its conserved first and last residue.

J,V,CDR3
TRBJ2-1,TRBV6-6,CASSRDRAGEQFF
TRBJ2-5,TRBV12-3/TRBV12-4,CASSTRRETQYF
TRBJ2-4,TRBV6-1,CASSEPNGGNIQYF
TRBJ2-7,TRBV6-1,CASSPGTGNYEQYF
TRBJ1-6,TRBV6-5,CASRLGRYNSPLHF
TRBJ2-3,TRBV5-1,CASSQADSTDTQYF
TRBJ1-2,TRBV4-3,CASSQDHGDGISWGYTF
TRBJ2-6,TRBV7-9,CASSLSTGANVLTF
TRBJ2-2,TRBV4-2,CASSQVSGGAFGELFF
TRBJ2-7,TRBV29-1,CSVVLRGSYEQYF
TRBJ2-7,TRBV29-1,CSVPKKVGAEEQYF
TRBJ2-3,TRBV27,CASSLFSSIGDTQYF
TRBJ2-2,TRBV9,CASSVVLAANTGELFF
TRBJ2-1,TRBV20-1,CSARGVGVYNEQFF
TRBJ2-5,TRBV7-2,CASSRGLAGGEETQYF
TRBJ1-2,TRBV11-2,CASSYRNGHGYTF
TRBJ2-2,TRBV4-3,CASSQDGYAGELFF
TRBJ1-2,TRBV4-3,CASSQDDRGYGYTF
TRBJ2-2,TRBV4-1,CASSQEERGAFANTGELFF
TRBJ2-2,TRBV6-2/TRBV6-3,CASSFALGGELFF
TRBJ1-1,TRBV7-9,CASSSSEWGHTEAFF
TRBJ2-7,TRBV6-5,CASSSRQGILYEQYF
TRBJ1-5,TRBV6-2/TRBV6-3,CASSSTGTQPQHF
TRBJ1-1,TRBV5-4,CASSPTGGYTEAFF
TRBJ1-1,TRBV12-3/TRBV12-4,CASSFNRGTEAFF
TRBJ1-1,TRBV12-3/TRBV12-4,CASRDQIHTEAFF
TRBJ2-1,TRBV18,CASSVTGGARNEQFF
TRBJ2-2,TRBV7-6,CASSLVGAGGDTGELFF
TRBJ2-2,TRBV7-2,CASSFSSPMNTGELFF
TRBJ2-1,TRBV4-3,CASSQDQGLEQFF
TRBJ1-4,TRBV2,CASKSLGTANEKLFF
TRBJ1-2,TRBV20-1,CSAGNNYGYTF
TRBJ1-1,TRBV29-1,CSVVGRGRAEAFF
TRBJ2-3,TRBV12-5,CASGLGPTDTQYF
TRBJ2-1,TRBV7-2,CASSSQRGGYNEQFF
TRBJ2-1,TRBV20-1,CSATGTGYNNEQFF
TRBJ2-1,TRBV7-2,CASSRGPPRGEQFF
TRBJ1-2,TRBV5-1,CASSLGWQGGGYTF